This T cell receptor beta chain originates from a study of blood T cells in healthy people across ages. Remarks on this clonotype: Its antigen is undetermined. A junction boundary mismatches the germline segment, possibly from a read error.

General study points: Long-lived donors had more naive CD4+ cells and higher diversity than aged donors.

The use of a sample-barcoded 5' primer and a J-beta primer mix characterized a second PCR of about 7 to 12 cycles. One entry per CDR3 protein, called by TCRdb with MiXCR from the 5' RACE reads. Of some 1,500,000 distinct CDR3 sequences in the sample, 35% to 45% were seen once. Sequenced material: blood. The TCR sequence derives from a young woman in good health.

CDR3 coding DNA: TGTACCAGCAGTTTACCTAGCGGGAACCTCTACGAGCAGTACTTC. Residues: CTSSLPSGNLYEQYF. The rearrangement joins TRBV12-3 or TRBV12-4 to TRBJ2-7; 9 nucleotides match TRBD2. The CDR3 consists of 15 residues.